The 9 T cell receptor beta chains presented below share a single source sample, sequenced in a study of blood T cells in healthy people across ages. Using a J-beta primer mix together with a sample-barcoded 5' primer, a second PCR was run for roughly 6 to 11 cycles. TCRdb analysed the 5' RACE reads with MiXCR anew, one entry per CDR3 protein. The repertoire consists of 1.5 million to 2 million distinct CDR3 sequences, with approximately 30% occurring once and the leading ten covering approximately 7.7%. Source material: blood. These receptors were obtained from a woman aged 25 to 39 in good health.

CDR3: CASSFPGCGYGYTF. In nucleotides, the CDR3 is TGTGCCAGCAGCTTCCCAGGGTGCGGCTATGGCTACACCTTC. The J gene is TRBJ1-2, the V gene TRBV7-2; perhaps TRBD1 as D (5 bases). Trimming took 3 bases from V and 4 from J, leaving 12 bases between them. The CDR3 spans 14 residues. Germline CDR1 and CDR2: SGHTA and FQGNSA.

This clonotype was picked up a small number of times. This chain's CDR3 is CASSIGLAGVGDTQYF. CDR3 nucleotide sequence: TGCGCCAGCAGCATCGGACTAGCGGGAGTAGGTGATACGCAGTATTTT. The genes are TRBV5-1 and TRBJ2-3, with 13 bases fitting TRBD2. There are 16 residues in the CDR3. The trim removed 4 bases at V and 6 bases at J, leaving 8 bases unmatched. The V gene's germline CDR1 is SGHRS and CDR2 YFSETQ.

This clonotype was observed at least ten times. The chain employs TRBV5-1 and TRBJ1-2, with D possibly TRBD1 on 5 matching bases. V lost 1 base to trimming and J lost 2 bases, with 12 bases between them. The CDR3 has 15 amino acids. Germline V CDR1 and CDR2: SGHRS, YFSETQ. In nucleotides, the CDR3 is TGCGCCAGCAGCTTGACCGGGGGAACCAACTATGGCTACACCTTC. This translates into CASSLTGGTNYGYTF.

Many counts were recorded for this clonotype. The chain combines TRBV29-1 with TRBJ2-4; 8 positions match TRBD1. With V trimmed by 6 bases and J by 8 bases, 6 bases remained unmatched. CDR1 is SQVTM and CDR2 is ANQGSEA in the germline V gene. The CDR3 consists of 12 residues. The CDR3 spells CSVGDRTHIQYF. As DNA, the CDR3 is TGCAGCGTGGGGGACAGGACGCACATTCAGTACTTC. The variable domain in full, with the rest retrieved from reference TRBV29-1 and TRBJ2-4, is SAVISQKPSRDICQRGTSLTIQCQVDSQVTMMFWYRQQPGQSLTLIATANQGSEATYESGFVIDKFPISRPNLTFSTLTVSNMSPEDSSIYLCSVGDRTHIQYFGAGTRLSVL.

This rearrangement joins TRBV14 to TRBJ1-6; D remains unclear. The CDR3 runs 15 residues. Trimming removed 4 bases from V and 0 bases from J, with 7 bases in between. Germline V CDR1 and CDR2: SGHDN, FVKESK. CDR3 sequence reads: CASSPGASYNSPLHF. The CDR3 DNA reads as TGTGCCAGCAGCCCGGGCGCCTCCTATAATTCACCCCTCCACTTT.

The gene calls are TRBV29-1 and TRBJ1-5; 8 bases agree with TRBD1. The V segment lost 4 bases and the J segment 7 bases; nucleotides outside the gene matches: 3. Germline loops: CDR1 SQVTM, CDR2 ANQGSEA. The CDR3 runs to 12 residues. The CDR3 reads CSVAQGGQPQHF. The CDR3 nucleotides are TGCAGCGTTGCACAGGGGGGGCAGCCCCAGCATTTT.

The V gene is TRBV20-1, the J gene TRBJ2-7; 11 bases align to TRBD2. V was pared by 0 bases and J by 3 bases, with 7 bases of the junction left unmatched. The germline gives CDR1 DFQATT, CDR2 SNEGSKA (reference sequence). The CDR3 is 16 residues long. The CDR3 nucleotides are TGCAGTGCTAGAGATCTTAGGGGACTAGCGGTCTACGAGCAGTACTTC. This codes for CSARDLRGLAVYEQYF.

This clonotype was recorded at least ten times. J is TRBJ2-7 and V is TRBV18; possibly TRBD1 for D (5 bases). V lost 2 bases, J lost 4 bases, and 9 bases lay in between. The germline V gene encodes CDR1 KGHSH and CDR2 LQKENI. This CDR3 has 13 amino acids. The CDR3 DNA reads as TGTGCCAGCTCACCAGACAGAGAATACGAGCAGTACTTC. Its translation is CASSPDREYEQYF. The variable domain in full, with the rest retrieved from reference TRBV18 and TRBJ2-7, is NAGVMQNPRHLVRRRGQEARLRCSPMKGHSHVYWYRQLPEEGLKFMVYLQKENIIDESGMPKERFSAEFPKEGPSILRIQQVVRGDSAAYFCASSPDREYEQYFGPGTRLTVT.

This clonotype appeared many times. The chain uses TRBV7-9 and TRBJ2-4, with D possibly matching TRBD2 (6 bases). The CDR3 runs to 17 residues. Per the germline V gene, CDR1 is SEHNR and CDR2 is FQNEAQ (reference sequence). Between the trimmed V and J ends, which lost 4 bases and 5 bases, there was a span of 21 bases. The CDR3 bases are TGTGCCAGCAGCTCGTCCTACCCTCGGGACTCTCAAAACATTCAGTACTTC. It yields the protein CASSSSYPRDSQNIQYF.